This TCR beta chain was sequenced during a study of blood T cell repertoires in COVID-19. V dropped 4 bases and J dropped 7 bases, with 18 bases sitting between them. CDR1 and CDR2 from the germline V gene are SGHRS and YFSETQ. The CDR3 totals 15 residues. Sequencing used immunoSEQ multiplex PCR; TCRdb keeps in-frame clones, though not all of them. The repertoire holds roughly 250,000 clones, 75% to 95% seen once, with approximately 1.9% in the top ten. The source material was PBMCs or T cells enriched from blood (not recorded which). V gene TRBV5-1 combines with J gene TRBJ1-5; the D is unclear. The receptor was isolated from a woman between 18 and 29 years old who had recovered from COVID-19. This CDR3 is CASSPSSGGQQPQHF. DNA for the CDR3: TGCGCCAGCAGCCCCTCCTCAGGAGGTCAGCAGCCCCAGCATTTT.